This paragraph reports one TCR beta chain. The antigen is unknown. Germline CDR1 and CDR2: SQVTM and ANQGSEA. The CDR3 totals 12 residues. V lost 7 bases, J lost 7 bases, and 7 bases stayed unmatched. These data originate in a study of CD8+ T cells in alopecia areata. Study-wide results and caveats: Sequencing of scalp samples also includes resident alphabeta T cells from normal skin.

RNA extraction was followed by reverse transcription into cDNA, which acted as the sequencing template. Sequencing was performed with immunoSEQ multiplex PCR; in TCRdb, only in-frame clones are kept and a portion is missing. Among 130,000 to 150,000 clones listed, 40% to 65% were seen once. This chain joins TRBV29-1 and TRBJ2-1; 7 bases map to TRBD1. The material was CD4+ T cells sorted from blood, obtained at week 0. The receptor was derived from a human donor with alopecia areata. The chain's CDR3 is CSGDDRVNEQFF. The CDR3 bases are TGCAGCGGGGATGACAGGGTGAATGAGCAGTTCTTC.